The present T cell receptor (beta chain) was sequenced within a study of patients and donors after allogeneic stem cell transplantation. Via MiXCR, TCRdb re-called the RT-PCR reads, giving one row per CDR3 protein. The sample contains 190,000 or so distinct CDR3 sequences, more than 35% of which appear only once. The V end lost 3 bases, the J end lost 6 bases, and 14 bases lay between the germline ends. The V gene's germline CDR1 is MNHEY and CDR2 SMNVEV (reference sequence). This CDR3 is 14 amino acids long. The sequence derives from a human donor who was either an allogeneic HSCT recipient or a stem cell or donor lymphocyte infusion donor (not recorded which). It is not recorded whose cells these are; they may come from a transplant donor. The V and J genes are TRBV27 and TRBJ1-1; weak D call: TRBD1 (5 bases). The sequencing input was blood, either unsorted or a sorted T cell fraction (not recorded which). The CDR3 DNA reads as TGTGCCAGCAGTTTGGGCGAGGGGCCCGCTGAAGCTTTCTTT. Its protein product is CASSLGEGPAEAFF.